This TCR beta chain emerged from a study of control samples from healthy donors and cancer patients. This table comes from immunoSEQ multiplex PCR, and its TCRdb copy is limited to in-frame clones, with some not included. The table includes 170,000 or so clones, just over 90% detected once. The CDR3 is 16 residues long. CDR1 and CDR2 from the germline V gene are SEHNR and FQNEAQ (reference sequence). The V end was cut by 2 bases, the J end by 0 bases, with 12 bases between. The gene calls are TRBV7-9 and TRBJ2-3; no clear D gene. This receptor was obtained from a man younger than 40 in good health. The sample taken for sequencing was blood. The CDR3: CASSLRLNPSTDTQYF. Here the CDR3 DNA reads TGTGCCAGCAGCTTACGACTGAACCCTAGCACAGATACGCAGTATTTT.